This TCR beta chain was identified in a study of T cells in women clearing cervical HPV infection. Clones were read by immunoSEQ multiplex PCR, and TCRdb kept only the in-frame ones, dropping some. Its table lists more than 30,000 clones. V gave up 6 bases and J gave up 2 bases, with 8 bases separating them. The CDR3 runs 11 residues. The germline V gene encodes CDR1 SQVTM and CDR2 ANQGSEA. Each participant carried one incident cervical HPV16 infection only. Cervical HPV DNA detected by MY09/MY11 PCR, typed by dot-blot. A remark on this clone: The read stops 3 residues short of the end of the CDR3; the missing end is completed from the germline J gene.

The sequence derives from a woman between 18 and 69 years old with a cervical HPV16 infection that either progressed to CIN3+ or cleared (not recorded which). The genes are TRBV29-1 and TRBJ2-7; D not resolved. Sequencing was done on a sample of blood buffy coat. The CDR3 DNA, read in part, is TGCAGCGTAGGTACCACCTACGAG. Translating gives CSVGTTYE. The CDR3 in its entirety is CSVGTTYEQYF.